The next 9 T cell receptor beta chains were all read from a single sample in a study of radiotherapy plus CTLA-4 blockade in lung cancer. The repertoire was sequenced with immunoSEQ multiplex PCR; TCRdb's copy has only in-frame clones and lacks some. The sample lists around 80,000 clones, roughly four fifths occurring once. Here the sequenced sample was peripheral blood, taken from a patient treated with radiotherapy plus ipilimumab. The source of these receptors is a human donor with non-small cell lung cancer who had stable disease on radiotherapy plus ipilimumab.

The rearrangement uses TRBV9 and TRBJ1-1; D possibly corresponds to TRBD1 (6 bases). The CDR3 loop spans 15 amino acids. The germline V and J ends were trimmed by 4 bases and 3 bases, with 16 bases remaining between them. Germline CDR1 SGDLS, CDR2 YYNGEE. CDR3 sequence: CASSRGAGGDTEAFF. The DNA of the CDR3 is TGTGCCAGCAGCCGGGGGGCCGGCGGAGACACTGAAGCTTTCTTT.

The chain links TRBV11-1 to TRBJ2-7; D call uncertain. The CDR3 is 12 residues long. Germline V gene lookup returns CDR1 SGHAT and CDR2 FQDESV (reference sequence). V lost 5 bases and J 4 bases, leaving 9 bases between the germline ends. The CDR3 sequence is CASSRAPYEQYF. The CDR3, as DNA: TGTGCCAGCAGCCGGGCCCCATACGAGCAGTACTTC.

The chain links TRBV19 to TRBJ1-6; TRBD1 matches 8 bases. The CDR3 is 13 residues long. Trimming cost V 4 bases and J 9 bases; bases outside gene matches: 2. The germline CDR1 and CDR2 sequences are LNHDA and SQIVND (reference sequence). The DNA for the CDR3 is TGTGCCAGTAGTAGTCAGGGGGCTTCACCCCTCCACTTT. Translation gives CASSSQGASPLHF.

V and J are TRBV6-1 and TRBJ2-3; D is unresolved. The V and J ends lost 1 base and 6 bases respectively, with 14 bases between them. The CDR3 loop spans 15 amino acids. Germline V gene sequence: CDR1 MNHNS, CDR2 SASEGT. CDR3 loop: CASSEGWVLRDTQYF. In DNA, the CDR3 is TGTGCCAGCAGTGAAGGGTGGGTCCTTCGGGATACGCAGTATTTT.

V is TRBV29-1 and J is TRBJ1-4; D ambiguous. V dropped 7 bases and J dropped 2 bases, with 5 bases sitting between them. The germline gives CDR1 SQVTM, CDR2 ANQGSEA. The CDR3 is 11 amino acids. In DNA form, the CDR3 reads TGCAGCGGACGTACTAATGAAAAACTGTTTTTT. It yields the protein CSGRTNEKLFF.

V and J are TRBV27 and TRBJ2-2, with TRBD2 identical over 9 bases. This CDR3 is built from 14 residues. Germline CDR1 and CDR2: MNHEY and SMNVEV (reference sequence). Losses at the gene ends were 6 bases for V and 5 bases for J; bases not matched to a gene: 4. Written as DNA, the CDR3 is TGTGCCAGCAGCCGGACTAGCGAAACCGGGGAGCTGTTTTTT. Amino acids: CASSRTSETGELFF.

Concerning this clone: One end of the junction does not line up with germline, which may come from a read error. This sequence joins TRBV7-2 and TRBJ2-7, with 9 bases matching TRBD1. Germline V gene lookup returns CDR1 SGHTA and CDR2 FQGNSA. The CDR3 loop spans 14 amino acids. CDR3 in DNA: TGTGCCAGCAGCGTAGCCGGGACAGGGATAGAGCAGTACTTC. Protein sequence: CASSVAGTGIEQYF.

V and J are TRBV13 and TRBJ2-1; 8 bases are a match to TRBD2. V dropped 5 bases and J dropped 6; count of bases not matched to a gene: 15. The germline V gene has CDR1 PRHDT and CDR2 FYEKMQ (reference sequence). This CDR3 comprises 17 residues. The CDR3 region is CASSPYRSAGDLNEQFF. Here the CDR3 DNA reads TGTGCCAGCAGCCCCTATCGGTCAGCGGGGGATCTCAATGAGCAGTTCTTC. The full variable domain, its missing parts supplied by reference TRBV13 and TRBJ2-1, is AAGVIQSPRHLIKEKRETATLKCYPIPRHDTVYWYQQGPGQDPQFLISFYEKMQSDKGSIPDRFSAQQFSDYHSELNMSSLELGDSALYFCASSPYRSAGDLNEQFFGPGTRLTVL.

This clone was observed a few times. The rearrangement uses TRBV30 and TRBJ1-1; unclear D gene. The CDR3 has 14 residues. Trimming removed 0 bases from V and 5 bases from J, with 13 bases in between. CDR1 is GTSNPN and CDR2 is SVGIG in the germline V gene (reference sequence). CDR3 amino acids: CAWSVIETGTEAFF. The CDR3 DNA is TGTGCCTGGAGTGTAATCGAGACGGGGACTGAAGCTTTCTTT.